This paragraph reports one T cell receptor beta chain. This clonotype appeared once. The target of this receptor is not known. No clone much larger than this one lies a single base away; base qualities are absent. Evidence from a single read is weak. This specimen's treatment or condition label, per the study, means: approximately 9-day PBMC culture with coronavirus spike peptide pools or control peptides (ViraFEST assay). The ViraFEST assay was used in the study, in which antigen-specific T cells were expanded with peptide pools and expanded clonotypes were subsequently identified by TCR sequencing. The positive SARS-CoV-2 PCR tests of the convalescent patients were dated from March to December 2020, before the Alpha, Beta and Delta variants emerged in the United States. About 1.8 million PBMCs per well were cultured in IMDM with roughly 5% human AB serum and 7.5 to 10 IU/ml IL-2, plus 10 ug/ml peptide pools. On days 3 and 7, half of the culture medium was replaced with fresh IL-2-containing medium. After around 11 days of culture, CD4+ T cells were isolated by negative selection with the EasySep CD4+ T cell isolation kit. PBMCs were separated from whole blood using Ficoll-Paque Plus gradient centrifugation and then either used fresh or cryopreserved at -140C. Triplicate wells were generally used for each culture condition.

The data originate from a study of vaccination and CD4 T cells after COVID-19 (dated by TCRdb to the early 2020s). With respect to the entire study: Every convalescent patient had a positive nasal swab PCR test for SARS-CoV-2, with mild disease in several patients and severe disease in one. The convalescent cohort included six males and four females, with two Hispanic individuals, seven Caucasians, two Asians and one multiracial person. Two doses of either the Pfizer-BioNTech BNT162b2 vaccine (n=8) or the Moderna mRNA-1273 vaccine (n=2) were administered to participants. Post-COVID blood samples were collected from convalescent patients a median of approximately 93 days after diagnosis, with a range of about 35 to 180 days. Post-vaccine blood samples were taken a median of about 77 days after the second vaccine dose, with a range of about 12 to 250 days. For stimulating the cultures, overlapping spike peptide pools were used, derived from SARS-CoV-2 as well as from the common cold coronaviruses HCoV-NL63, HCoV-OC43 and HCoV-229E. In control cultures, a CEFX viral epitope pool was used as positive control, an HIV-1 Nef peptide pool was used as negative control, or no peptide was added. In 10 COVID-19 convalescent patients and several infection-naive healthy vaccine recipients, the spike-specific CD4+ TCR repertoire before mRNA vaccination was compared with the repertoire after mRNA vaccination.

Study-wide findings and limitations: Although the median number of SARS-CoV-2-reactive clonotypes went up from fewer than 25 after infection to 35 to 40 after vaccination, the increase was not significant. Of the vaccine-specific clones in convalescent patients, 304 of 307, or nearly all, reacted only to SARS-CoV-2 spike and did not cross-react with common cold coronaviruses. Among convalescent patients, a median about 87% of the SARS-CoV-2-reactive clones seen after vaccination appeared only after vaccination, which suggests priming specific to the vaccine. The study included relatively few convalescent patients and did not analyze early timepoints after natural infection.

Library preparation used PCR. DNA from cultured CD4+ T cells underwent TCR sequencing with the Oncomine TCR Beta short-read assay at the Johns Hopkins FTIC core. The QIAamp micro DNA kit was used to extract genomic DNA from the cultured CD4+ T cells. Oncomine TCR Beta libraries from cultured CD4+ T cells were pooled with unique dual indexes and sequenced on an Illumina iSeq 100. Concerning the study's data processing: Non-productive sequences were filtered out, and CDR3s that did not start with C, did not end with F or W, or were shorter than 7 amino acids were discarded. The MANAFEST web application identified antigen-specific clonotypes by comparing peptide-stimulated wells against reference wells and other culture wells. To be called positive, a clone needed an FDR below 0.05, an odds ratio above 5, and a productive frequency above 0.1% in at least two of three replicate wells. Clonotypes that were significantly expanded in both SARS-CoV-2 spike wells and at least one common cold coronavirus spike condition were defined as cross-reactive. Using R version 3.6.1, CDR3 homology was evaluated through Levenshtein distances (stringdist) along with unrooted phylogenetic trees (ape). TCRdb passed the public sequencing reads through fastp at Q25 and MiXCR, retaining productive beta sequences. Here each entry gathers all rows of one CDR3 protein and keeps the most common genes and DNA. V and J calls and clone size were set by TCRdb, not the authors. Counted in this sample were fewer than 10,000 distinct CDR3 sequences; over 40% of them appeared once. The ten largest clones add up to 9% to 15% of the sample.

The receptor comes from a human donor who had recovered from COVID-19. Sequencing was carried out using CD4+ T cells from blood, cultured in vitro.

The DNA reads TGCAGTGCTCCCGACGCGTACGAAGCAGATACGCAGTATTTT. It is translated as CSAPDAYEADTQYF. The rearranged chain carries TRBV20-1 and TRBJ2-3; no D gene call is confident. The CDR1 and CDR2 encoded by the germline V gene (reference sequence) are DFQATT and SNEGSKA. From its cysteine to its phenylalanine, the CDR3 spans 14 amino acids. Just the 42-base CDR3 DNA is kept, in frame starting at base 1. Relative to germline, V is 5 bases shorter and J is 4 bases shorter, with 16 bases between their ends.